These T cell receptor beta chains were read from a single sample in a study of shared clonotypes between healthy human individuals. Method: immunoSEQ multiplex PCR; TCRdb's copy keeps in-frame clones and lacks some. Among under 650,000 clones listed, 90% to 97% were seen once. Source material: naive CD4+ T cells sorted from blood. The source is a woman in her twenties or thirties in good health. Both conserved end residues are part of each CDR3. A D gene is named only where the DNA matches it firmly. Expanded clones are given a class, and other clones once, few, many or no size at all.

v_call	d_call	j_call	clone_size	cdr3_nt	cdr3_aa
TRBV9	TRBD1	TRBJ2-2	.	TGTGCCAGCAGGTGTGGGGGACAGGGTTTTTTTTACGCGCCAAACACCGGGGAGCTGTTTTTT	CASRCGGQGFFYAPNTGELFF
TRBV28	.	TRBJ2-7	.	TGTGCCAGCAGTCCAGGGGTAGCCTCCGCGACGGCCGAGCAGTACTTC	CASSPGVASATAEQYF
TRBV2	TRBD1	TRBJ1-2	.	TGTGCCAGCTCCAGGACAGGGGGGGTCTATGGCTACACCTTC	CASSRTGGVYGYTF
TRBV18	.	TRBJ2-1	.	TGTGCCAGCTCACCCTCACAGACAGGTGATAATGAGCAGTTCTTC	CASSPSQTGDNEQFF
TRBV9	.	TRBJ1-1	.	TGTGCCAGCAGCGGCGGAGGGGGGGTCCTTGGTGAAGCTTTCTTT	CASSGGGGVLGEAFF
TRBV18	TRBD2	TRBJ2-2	.	TGTGCCAGCTCACCACAGCGGGAGTACACCGGGGAGCTGTTTTTT	CASSPQREYTGELFF
TRBV7-2	.	TRBJ2-1	.	TGTGCCAGCAGCCACTCCCGTGACAGGAGGATCAATGAGCAGTTCTTC	CASSHSRDRRINEQFF
TRBV19	.	TRBJ2-2	.	TGTGCCAGTAGTATAAGGGACACCGGGGAGCTGTTTTTT	CASSIRDTGELFF
TRBV11-3	.	TRBJ2-1	.	TGTGCCAGCAGCTTAGATGGATTGGTCAATGAGCAGTTCTTC	CASSLDGLVNEQFF
TRBV12-1	.	TRBJ2-7	once	TGTGCCAGCAGCTTAGACGGGACACACGGTTACGAGCAGTACTTC	CASSLDGTHGYEQYF
TRBV29-1	TRBD2	TRBJ2-2	.	TGCAGCGTGCAGCATCTAGCGGGAGACACCGGGGAGCTGTTTTTT	CSVQHLAGDTGELFF
TRBV7-9	.	TRBJ2-7	.	TGTGCCAGCAGCTACGCCAGGGGCCACCCCTACGAGCAGTACTTC	CASSYARGHPYEQYF
TRBV29-1	.	TRBJ2-1	once	TGCAGCGCATCAGGGTTGGGGTACAATGAGCAGTTCTTC	CSASGLGYNEQFF
TRBV11-2	.	TRBJ2-7	.	TGTGCCAGCAGCTTTTCGCAGGGGTCCCCCTACGAGCAGTACTTC	CASSFSQGSPYEQYF
TRBV7-9	.	TRBJ2-2	.	TGTGCCAGCAGCCCCGGGGAGCTGTTTTTT	CASSPGELFF
TRBV6-5	.	TRBJ1-4	.	TGTGCCAGCAGTTACTCGAACAGCAATGAAAAACTGTTTTTT	CASSYSNSNEKLFF
TRBV28	TRBD2	TRBJ2-7	.	TGTGCCAGCAGTCCAGGCGGTAGCGGGAAGGACGAGCAGTACTTC	CASSPGGSGKDEQYF
TRBV10-2	.	TRBJ2-1	.	TGCGCCAGCAGTGAGAATCTTAATGAGCAGTTCTTC	CASSENLNEQFF
TRBV9	.	TRBJ1-3	.	TGTGCCAGCAGCGCCGAAAACACCATATATTTT	CASSAENTIYF
TRBV7-9	.	TRBJ1-1	once	TGTGCCAGCAGAAATGGAGGGGACACTGAAGCTTTCTTT	CASRNGGDTEAFF
TRBV21-1	.	TRBJ2-5	.	TGTGCCATCAAGGACGGCTGCGACCAAGAGACCCAGTACTTC	CAIKDGCDQETQYF
TRBV5-4	.	TRBJ2-7	.	TGTGCCAGCAGCAAAGGACAGACCTACGAGCAGTACTTC	CASSKGQTYEQYF
TRBV27	TRBD2	TRBJ2-7	.	TGTGCCAGCAGTTTCAGGGAACCGGGACTAGCGGGAGGGGGATACGAGCAGTACTTC	CASSFREPGLAGGGYEQYF
TRBV25-1	TRBD2	TRBJ2-2	.	TGTGCCAGCAGTGAAAGTAGCGGGAGGAGCGCCGGGGAGCTGTTTTTT	CASSESSGRSAGELFF
TRBV28	TRBD1	TRBJ2-7	.	TGTGCCAGTGGACAGGGAAGGAGTTCCTACGAGCAGTACTTC	CASGQGRSSYEQYF
TRBV6-1	.	TRBJ2-7	.	TGTGCCAGCAGTGAAGTAGGGCCGCCAGGGCCCTACGAGCAGTACTTC	CASSEVGPPGPYEQYF
TRBV7-9	TRBD1	TRBJ1-5	.	TGTGCCAGCAGCCGAGGACAGGGCAATCAGCCCCAGCATTTT	CASSRGQGNQPQHF
TRBV28	.	TRBJ2-5	.	TGTGCCAGCAGTATCCTCGGGACATCCTTTGAGACCCAGTACTTC	CASSILGTSFETQYF
TRBV6-5	TRBD1	TRBJ2-7	.	TGTGCCAGCAGTGCCTACAGGGGTACCTACGAGCAGTACTTC	CASSAYRGTYEQYF
TRBV7-9	.	TRBJ2-7	.	TGTGCCAGCAGCTTTACAGGGTACGAGCAGTACTTC	CASSFTGYEQYF
TRBV4-1	.	TRBJ1-5	few	TGCGCCAGCAGCCAAGTGGGGGATCAGCCCCAGCATTTT	CASSQVGDQPQHF
TRBV4-1	.	TRBJ1-2	.	TGCGCCAGCAGCCAAGATAGCGTGTCAGGGAATATTCATGGCTACACCTTC	CASSQDSVSGNIHGYTF
TRBV2	.	TRBJ1-2	few	TGTGCCAGCAGTGCATGGCAATCAAAGCGGGCTTATGGCTACACCTTC	CASSAWQSKRAYGYTF
TRBV19	TRBD1	TRBJ2-6	.	TGTGCCAGTAGACGTGGACAGGGCTACTCTGGGGCCAACGTCCTGACTTTC	CASRRGQGYSGANVLTF
TRBV4-1	.	TRBJ2-1	.	TGCGCCAGCAGCCAAGGGCATTTTACCTACAATGAGCAGTTCTTC	CASSQGHFTYNEQFF
TRBV19	.	TRBJ1-2	.	TGTGCCAGTAGGACAGGTGGTACGGTTGCGGCTAACTATGGCTACACCTTC	CASRTGGTVAANYGYTF
TRBV10-2	TRBD2	TRBJ2-3	.	TGCGCCAGCAGTAGACTAGCGGGAGAGGCTGGTACGCAGTATTTT	CASSRLAGEAGTQYF
TRBV7-9	.	TRBJ2-1	.	TGTGCCAGCAGCCTCAGGGTGGCCTCCTCCAATGAGCAGTTCTTC	CASSLRVASSNEQFF
TRBV10-1	.	TRBJ2-7	.	TGCGCCAGCAGTGACGGGACACTAGCTCCTAAGCAGTACTTC	CASSDGTLAPKQYF
TRBV2	.	TRBJ2-5	.	TGTGCCAGCAGTTTTGGCTCAGCGGCCGGACGGGAGACCCAGTACTTC	CASSFGSAAGRETQYF
TRBV5-1	.	TRBJ1-3	.	TGCGCCAGCAGCTTCGACGGCTCTGGAAACACCATATATTTT	CASSFDGSGNTIYF
TRBV5-3	.	TRBJ1-4	.	TGTGCCAGAAGCTTGGCCGAATTATATATTGAAAAACTGTTTTTT	CARSLAELYIEKLFF
TRBV18	TRBD1	TRBJ2-1	.	TGTGCCAGCTCACCTAGACAGGGGGCGCGTATCAATGAGCAGTTCTTC	CASSPRQGARINEQFF
TRBV5-1	.	TRBJ2-7	.	TGCGCCAGCAGCTTGGTGGGGGTGACCGGAGAGCAGTACTTC	CASSLVGVTGEQYF
TRBV21-1	.	TRBJ1-2	.	TGTGCCAGCAGCAAAGATCTTCCGGGACAGGGGGTTTACTTATATGGCTACACCTTC	CASSKDLPGQGVYLYGYTF
TRBV15	TRBD2	TRBJ2-3	.	TGTGCCACCAGCAGGGGGGGGCTAGCGGGAGGTGTCTCAGATACGCAGTATTTT	CATSRGGLAGGVSDTQYF
TRBV18	TRBD2	TRBJ2-5	.	TGTGCCAGCTCACGCCAAGCGGGAGGGCCGGGGGAGCAGTACTTC	CASSRQAGGPGEQYF